There are a few counts of the clone carrying this T cell receptor (beta chain). What it binds is unknown. This record comes from a study of blood T cells in healthy people across ages. Findings and limits, study-wide: More naive CD4+ cells and higher diversity were found in long-lived than in aged donors.

The authors extracted at least 6 micrograms of total RNA per sample. CDR1 LGHDT and CDR2 YNNKEL come from the germline V gene (reference sequence). Unmatched junction bases numbered 5, after V lost 5 bases and J lost 5 bases. This CDR3 region has 15 residues. Primed by a sample-barcoded 5' primer and a J-beta primer mix, a second PCR proceeded for roughly 7 to 12 cycles. Each cDNA molecule was tagged by a template-switch adaptor that had 12 random nucleotides. One entry per CDR3 protein, called by TCRdb with MiXCR from the 5' RACE reads. Of around 500,000 distinct CDR3 sequences listed, about 26% are singletons. In addition, the sample was reused for a study of T cells of mothers and their children.

Sequenced sample: blood. The V gene is TRBV3-1, the J gene TRBJ2-5; 13 nucleotides agree with TRBD2. This TCR was sampled from a boy aged 2 to 10 in good health. This CDR3 reads CASSTKLAGGETQYF. The CDR3 DNA is TGTGCCAGCAGCACCAAACTAGCGGGAGGGGAGACCCAGTACTTC.